A selection of T cell receptor beta chains follows, all from one sample in a study of cytomegalovirus exposure and HLA in healthy donors. Profiled with immunoSEQ multiplex PCR; TCRdb holds only in-frame clones, not every one. The table records 200,000 to 250,000 clones, approximately 84% of them present only once. Input material: PBMCs. The receptors here all came from a girl aged 2-10 years in good health and CMV-seronegative. The CDR3 runs from the conserved cysteine through the conserved F or W. The D gene is left open where the match is weak. Expanded clones get a size class; other rows say once, few or many, or leave the size out.

>-|TRBJ1-6|TRBV6-5|TRBD1
TGTGCCAGCAGTTACCGGACAGGGGCACCCCTCCACTTT
CASSYRTGAPLHF
>-|TRBJ2-3|TRBV9|-
TGTGCCAGCAGCGTAGGCCCGGGGGTAGATACGCAGTATTTT
CASSVGPGVDTQYF
>-|TRBJ1-3|TRBV6-5|-
TGTGCCAGCAGTTTCCGCTCCTACTCTGGAAACACCATATATTTT
CASSFRSYSGNTIYF
>few|TRBJ2-3|TRBV4-1|-
TGCGCCAGCAGCCGAGAGGGGGGATCACAAGATACGCAGTATTTT
CASSREGGSQDTQYF
>-|TRBJ2-7|TRBV11-3|-
TGTGCCAGCAGCTTAAACAGGGTTCGCGAGCAGTACTTC
CASSLNRVREQYF
>once|TRBJ1-5|TRBV9|-
TGTGCCAGCAGCGTAGACCCCGGGGGTCAGCCCCAGCATTTT
CASSVDPGGQPQHF
>-|TRBJ1-1|TRBV19|-
TGTGCCAGTAGTATCGGAAGCGTTGAAGCTTTCTTT
CASSIGSVEAFF
>-|TRBJ2-5|TRBV6-5|-
TGTGCCAGCACCCCGCTAAGGGAGTACCAAGAGACCCAGTACTTC
CASTPLREYQETQYF
>-|TRBJ2-5|TRBV10-3|TRBD2
TGTGCCATCAGTGGAACTAGCGGGGTGGGGGAGACCCAGTACTTC
CAISGTSGVGETQYF
>-|TRBJ1-1|TRBV5-4|TRBD1
TGTGCCAGCAGCTTGGGACAGGGGGTCGGAACTGAAGCTTTCTTT
CASSLGQGVGTEAFF
>-|TRBJ2-2|TRBV11-2|TRBD2
TGTGCCAGCAGCCCAGGACTAGCGGGGATCACCGGGGAGCTGTTTTTT
CASSPGLAGITGELFF
>-|TRBJ1-1|TRBV7-8|-
TGTGCCAGCAGCTTCAGGGAAGGTGTCACTGAAGCTTTCTTT
CASSFREGVTEAFF
>-|TRBJ2-7|TRBV28|-
TGTGCCAGCAGTTTATTCGGTTTATCCTACGAGCAGTACTTC
CASSLFGLSYEQYF
>-|TRBJ1-1|TRBV7-9|-
TGTGCCAGCAGCTCCACAGGGAACACTGAAGCTTTCTTT
CASSSTGNTEAFF
>-|TRBJ1-1|TRBV5-5|-
TGTGCCAGCAGCTTACAATACGACAGAAAGAACACTGAAGCTTTCTTT
CASSLQYDRKNTEAFF
>-|TRBJ2-7|TRBV30|-
TGTGCCTGGAGTGTGGCTAGTCTGGACGAGCAGTACTTC
CAWSVASLDEQYF
>-|TRBJ2-5|TRBV5-4|TRBD1
TGTGCCAGCAGCCCCCCGGGACAGGGGCAAGAGACCCAGTACTTC
CASSPPGQGQETQYF
>-|TRBJ2-1|TRBV5-1|TRBD1
TGCGCCAGCACCCCAGGGGGCTCCTACAATGAGCAGTTCTTC
CASTPGGSYNEQFF
>-|TRBJ2-3|TRBV7-2|-
TGTGCCAGCAGCTTAGAGGCGGGGACCACAGATACGCAGTATTTT
CASSLEAGTTDTQYF
>few|TRBJ2-7|TRBV6-6|TRBD2
TGTGCCAGCAGTTCGGGGGGGCCCTACGAGCAGTACTTC
CASSSGGPYEQYF
>-|TRBJ1-1|TRBV6-9|-
TGTGCCAGCCCGCGGGCTGAAGCTTTCTTT
CASPRAEAFF
>-|TRBJ2-1|TRBV30|TRBD1
TGTGCCTGGACCGCGCCGCACGGGACAGCCGAGCAGTTCTTC
CAWTAPHGTAEQFF
>-|TRBJ1-1|TRBV5-1|-
TGCGCCAGCAGCTCCCTCGGGGGGTGGGCTCCCGAAGCTTTCTTT
CASSSLGGWAPEAFF
>once|TRBJ1-6|TRBV6-5|-
TGTGCCAGCAGTTCTCGAGGGCCCTCCTATAATTCACCCCTCCACTTT
CASSSRGPSYNSPLHF
>-|TRBJ1-1|TRBV7-9|TRBD1
TGTGCCAGCAGCCTTCAATGGACAGGGAACACTGAAGCTTTCTTT
CASSLQWTGNTEAFF
>-|TRBJ1-4|TRBV7-8|TRBD1
TGTGCCAGCACCCTCACAGGGGGGAATGAAAAACTGTTTTTT
CASTLTGGNEKLFF
>-|TRBJ2-2|TRBV7-9|TRBD1
TGTGCCCAGCAAGGACAGGGGGTTAGCACCGGGGAGCTGTTTTTT
CAQQGQGVSTGELFF
>few|TRBJ1-2|TRBV5-6|-
TGTGCCAGCAGCTTGGGGAATCGGGGGGATGGCTACACCTTC
CASSLGNRGDGYTF
>-|TRBJ1-2|TRBV7-3|TRBD1
TGTGCCAGCAGCCCAACGGGACAGAACTATGGCTACACCTTC
CASSPTGQNYGYTF
>once|TRBJ2-1|TRBV2|-
TGTGCCAGCAGTGAAGTGGGGCCCCCCACGGGCTACAATGAGCAGTTCTTC
CASSEVGPPTGYNEQFF
>-|TRBJ2-6|TRBV9|-
TGTGCCAGCAGCGTAGCTGGGGCCACTGGGGCCAACGTCCTGACTTTC
CASSVAGATGANVLTF
>-|TRBJ1-5|TRBV27|-
TGTGCCAGCACGACGACGTGGAGGGGCAATCAGCCCCAGCATTTT
CASTTTWRGNQPQHF
>-|TRBJ2-5|TRBV7-2|-
TGTGCCAGCAGCCCCCCTTACAACCAAGAGACCCAGTACTTC
CASSPPYNQETQYF
>-|TRBJ2-7|TRBV4-2|-
TGTGCCAGCAGCCAAGATTTTGGAGGACGGGCCTACGAGCAGTACTTC
CASSQDFGGRAYEQYF
>-|TRBJ2-7|TRBV11-3|TRBD2
TGTGCCAGCAGCAAAAGACTAGCGCCCTCCTACGAGCAGTACTTC
CASSKRLAPSYEQYF
>once|TRBJ2-7|TRBV2|TRBD2
TGTGCCAGCAGCCGACTAGCGGGGGGGCCGGGGGAGCAGTACTTC
CASSRLAGGPGEQYF
>-|TRBJ2-5|TRBV7-3|TRBD1
TGTGCCAGCAGCTTAGGATTATACAGGGGGCAAGAGACCCAGTACTTC
CASSLGLYRGQETQYF
>-|TRBJ2-3|TRBV6-4|TRBD2
TGTGCCAGCAGTGCAAGAACTAGCGGGAAGGCAGATACGCAGTATTTT
CASSARTSGKADTQYF
>-|TRBJ2-5|TRBV7-9|-
TGTGCCAGCAGCTTGGGCGGTAGGGGCCAGTACTTC
CASSLGGRGQYF
>-|TRBJ2-1|TRBV2|TRBD2
TGTGCCAGCACCCCGACTAGCGGTTTCTCCTACAATGAGCAGTTCTTC
CASTPTSGFSYNEQFF
>-|TRBJ2-2|TRBV10-1|-
TGCGCCAGCAGTGGAAAAGGGGGAGCGGCCGGGGAGCTGTTTTTT
CASSGKGGAAGELFF
>-|TRBJ2-3|TRBV6-1|TRBD1
TGTGCCAGCAGTGAAAGGGGGACAGGGTCAGATACGCAGTATTTT
CASSERGTGSDTQYF
>-|TRBJ1-2|TRBV4-1|-
TGCGCCAGCAGCCAAGATCAGTCAGGGAAAGGCTACACCTTC
CASSQDQSGKGYTF
>-|TRBJ2-2|TRBV5-1|TRBD2
TGCGCCAGCAGCTTGGCTAGCGGGAGGGCCACCGGGGAGCTGTTTTTT
CASSLASGRATGELFF
>once|TRBJ2-3|TRBV9|-
TGTGCCAGCAGCGTCAGGGGTTTCTCCACAGATACGCAGTATTTT
CASSVRGFSTDTQYF
>-|TRBJ2-7|TRBV5-1|TRBD2
TGCGCCAGCAGCTTTGTCTTCCGGGAGGAGGCCTACGAGCAGTACTTC
CASSFVFREEAYEQYF
>-|TRBJ1-1|TRBV27|-
TGTGCCAGCAGTCCCCCCCTCGGGGTCGGCGGTGGCACTGAAGCTTTCTTT
CASSPPLGVGGGTEAFF
>few|TRBJ1-2|TRBV7-2|TRBD1
TGTGCCAGCAGCCGAAGGACAGGGGATGGCTACACCTTC
CASSRRTGDGYTF
>-|TRBJ2-2|TRBV19|-
TGTGCCAGTACTAAAACGGGACAGAACACCGGGGAGCTGTTTTTT
CASTKTGQNTGELFF
>-|TRBJ2-7|TRBV6-5|-
TGTGCCAGCAGTTTCCGGGATCAAACCTACGAGCAGTACTTC
CASSFRDQTYEQYF
>-|TRBJ2-3|TRBV11-2|-
TGTGCCTCTAATAATTATCGACAGAGCACAGATACGCAGTATTTT
CASNNYRQSTDTQYF
>few|TRBJ1-2|TRBV19|-
TGTGCCAGTAGTATTTTTCGGTTTAAAGGGGTTGATTATGGCTACACCTTC
CASSIFRFKGVDYGYTF
>few|TRBJ1-5|TRBV23-1|-
TGCGCCAGTCTTGGAGCAGGGGCTTACCAGCCCCAGCATTTT
CASLGAGAYQPQHF
>-|TRBJ2-7|TRBV27|TRBD2
TGTGCCAGCAGCATAGCGGGAGGTCACGAGCAGTACTTC
CASSIAGGHEQYF